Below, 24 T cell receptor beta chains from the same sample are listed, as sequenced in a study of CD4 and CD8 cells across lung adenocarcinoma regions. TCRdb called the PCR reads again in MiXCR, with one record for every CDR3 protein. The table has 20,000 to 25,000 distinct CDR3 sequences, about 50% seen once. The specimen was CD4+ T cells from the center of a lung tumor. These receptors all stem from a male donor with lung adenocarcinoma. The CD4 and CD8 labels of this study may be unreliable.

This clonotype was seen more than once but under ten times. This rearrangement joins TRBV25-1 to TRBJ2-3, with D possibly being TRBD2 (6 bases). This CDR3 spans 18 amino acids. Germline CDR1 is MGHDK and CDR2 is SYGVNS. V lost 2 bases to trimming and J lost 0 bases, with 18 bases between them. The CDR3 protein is CASSEGSGHEASTDTQYF. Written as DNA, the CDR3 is TGTGCCAGCAGTGAAGGGAGCGGGCACGAAGCTAGCACAGATACGCAGTATTTT.

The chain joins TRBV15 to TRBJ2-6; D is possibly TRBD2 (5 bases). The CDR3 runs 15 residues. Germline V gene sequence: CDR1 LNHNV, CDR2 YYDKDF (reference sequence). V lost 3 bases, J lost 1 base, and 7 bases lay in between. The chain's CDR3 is CATSRRVSGANVLTF. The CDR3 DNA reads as TGTGCCACCAGCAGGAGGGTGTCTGGGGCCAACGTCCTGACTTTC.

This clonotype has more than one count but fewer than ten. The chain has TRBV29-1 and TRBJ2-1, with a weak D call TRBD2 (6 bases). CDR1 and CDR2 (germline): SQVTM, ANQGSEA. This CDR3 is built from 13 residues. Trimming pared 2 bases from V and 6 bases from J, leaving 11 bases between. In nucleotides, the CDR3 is TGCAGCGTTGAACGGCAGGGAGGCAATGAGCAGTTCTTC. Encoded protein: CSVERQGGNEQFF.

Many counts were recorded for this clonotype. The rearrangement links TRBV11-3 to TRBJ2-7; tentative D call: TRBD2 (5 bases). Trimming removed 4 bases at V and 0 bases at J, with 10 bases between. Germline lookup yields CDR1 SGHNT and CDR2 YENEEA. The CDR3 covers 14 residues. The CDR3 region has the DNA TGTGCCAGCAGCTCACAGCGGAACTCCTACGAGCAGTACTTC. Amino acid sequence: CASSSQRNSYEQYF. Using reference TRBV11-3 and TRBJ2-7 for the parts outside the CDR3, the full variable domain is EAGVVQSPRYKIIEKKQPVAFWCNPISGHNTLYWYLQNLGQGPELLIRYENEEAVDDSQLPKDRFSAERLKGVDSTLKIQPAELGDSAVYLCASSSQRNSYEQYFGPGTRLTVT.

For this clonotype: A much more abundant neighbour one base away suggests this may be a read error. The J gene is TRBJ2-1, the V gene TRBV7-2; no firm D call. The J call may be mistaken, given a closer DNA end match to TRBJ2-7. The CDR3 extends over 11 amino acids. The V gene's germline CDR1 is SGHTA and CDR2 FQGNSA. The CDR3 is CASSTAGEQYF. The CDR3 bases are TGTGCCAGCAGCACCGCAGGCGAGCAGTACTTC.

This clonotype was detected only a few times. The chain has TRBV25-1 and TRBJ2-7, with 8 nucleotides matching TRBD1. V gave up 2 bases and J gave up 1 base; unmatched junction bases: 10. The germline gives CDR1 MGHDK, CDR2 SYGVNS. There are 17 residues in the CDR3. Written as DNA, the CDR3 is TGTGCCAGCAGTGAAGAGGGCAGGGGGCTCAGTTCCTACGAGCAGTACTTC. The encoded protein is CASSEEGRGLSSYEQYF.

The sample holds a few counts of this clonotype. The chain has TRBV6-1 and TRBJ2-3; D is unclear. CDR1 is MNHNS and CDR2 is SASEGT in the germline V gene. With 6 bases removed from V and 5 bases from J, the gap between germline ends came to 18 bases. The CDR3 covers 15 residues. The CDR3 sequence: CASSLRRTEQDTQYF. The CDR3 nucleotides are TGTGCCAGCAGCCTTAGACGGACGGAGCAAGATACGCAGTATTTT.

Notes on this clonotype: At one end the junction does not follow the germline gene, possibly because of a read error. CDR3 sequence (DNA): TGTGCCAGCAGCTACACGGGGCGGCGAGGCACAAATACGCAGTATTTC. Translation: CASSYTGRRGTNTQYF. The chain joins TRBV6-5 to TRBJ2-3, with D possibly being TRBD1 or TRBD2 (5 bases each). The CDR3 spans 16 residues. Germline V gives CDR1 MNHEY, CDR2 SVGAGI.

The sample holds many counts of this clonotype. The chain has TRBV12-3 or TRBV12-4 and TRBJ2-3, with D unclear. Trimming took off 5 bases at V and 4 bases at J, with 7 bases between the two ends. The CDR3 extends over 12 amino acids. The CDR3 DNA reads TGTGCCAGCAGTCTCACTCCAGATACGCAGTATTTT. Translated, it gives CASSLTPDTQYF.

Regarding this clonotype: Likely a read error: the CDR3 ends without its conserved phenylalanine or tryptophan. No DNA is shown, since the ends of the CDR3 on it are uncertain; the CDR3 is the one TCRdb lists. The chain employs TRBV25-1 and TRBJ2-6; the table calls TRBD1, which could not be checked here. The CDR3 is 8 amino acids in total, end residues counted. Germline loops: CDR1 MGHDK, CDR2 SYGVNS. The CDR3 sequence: CASSALDR.

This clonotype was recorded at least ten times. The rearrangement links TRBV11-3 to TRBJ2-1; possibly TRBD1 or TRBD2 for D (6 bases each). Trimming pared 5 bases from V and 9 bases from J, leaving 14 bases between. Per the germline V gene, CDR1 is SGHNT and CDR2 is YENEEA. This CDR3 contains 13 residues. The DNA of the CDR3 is TGTGCCAGCAGCCCTGGGGGGCCTCTTGAGCAGTTCTTC. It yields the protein CASSPGGPLEQFF.

Here the CDR3 reads CASSESTRAPQETQYF. CDR3 in DNA: TGTGCCAGCAGTGAATCAACTCGGGCCCCACAAGAGACCCAGTACTTC. The chain joins TRBV6-1 to TRBJ2-5; D is uncertain. CDR1 MNHNS and CDR2 SASEGT come from the germline V gene. The V gene lost 2 bases and the J gene lost 2 bases, with 15 bases spanning the gap. CDR3 length: 16 residues.

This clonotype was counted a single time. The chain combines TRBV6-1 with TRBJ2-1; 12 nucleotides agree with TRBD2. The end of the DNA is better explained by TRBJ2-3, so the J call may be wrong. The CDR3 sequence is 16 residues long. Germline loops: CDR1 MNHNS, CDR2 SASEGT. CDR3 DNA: TGTGCCAGCAGTCGTCCTTCTAGCGGGAGGGCCGCTGAGCAGTATTTT. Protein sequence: CASSRPSSGRAAEQYF.

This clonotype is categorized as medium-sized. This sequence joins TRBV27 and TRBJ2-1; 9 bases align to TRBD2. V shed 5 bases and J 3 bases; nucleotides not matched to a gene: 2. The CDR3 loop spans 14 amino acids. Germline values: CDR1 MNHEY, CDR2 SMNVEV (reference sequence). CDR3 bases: TGTGCCAGCAGTCCTAGCGGGAACTACAATGAGCAGTTCTTC. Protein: CASSPSGNYNEQFF.

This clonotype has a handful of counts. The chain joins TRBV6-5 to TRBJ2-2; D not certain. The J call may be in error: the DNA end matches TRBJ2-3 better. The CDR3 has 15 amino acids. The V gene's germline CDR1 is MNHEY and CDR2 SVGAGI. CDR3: CASRLQSVSPEEQYF. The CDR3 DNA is TGTGCCAGCAGACTCCAGTCTGTGAGTCCCGAGGAGCAGTATTTT.

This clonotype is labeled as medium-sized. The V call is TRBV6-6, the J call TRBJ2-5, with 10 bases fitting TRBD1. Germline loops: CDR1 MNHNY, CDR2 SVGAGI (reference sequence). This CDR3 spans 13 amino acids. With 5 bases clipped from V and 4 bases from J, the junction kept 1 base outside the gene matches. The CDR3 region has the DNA TGTGCCAGCAGTAGGGACAGGGGAGAGACCCAGTACTTC. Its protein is CASSRDRGETQYF.

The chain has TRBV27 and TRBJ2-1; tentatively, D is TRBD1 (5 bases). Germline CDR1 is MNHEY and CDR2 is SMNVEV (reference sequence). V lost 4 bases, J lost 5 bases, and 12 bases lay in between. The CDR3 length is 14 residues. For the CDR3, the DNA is TGTGCCAGCAGTTCACATGGACAAAACAATGAGCAGTTCTTC. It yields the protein CASSSHGQNNEQFF.

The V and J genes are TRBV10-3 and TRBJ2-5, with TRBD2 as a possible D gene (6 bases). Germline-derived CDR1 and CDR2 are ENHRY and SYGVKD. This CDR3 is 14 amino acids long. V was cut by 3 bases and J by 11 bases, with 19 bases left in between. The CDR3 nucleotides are TGTGCCATCAGTGAACGCCGACCCTGCGGGACGCAGTACTTC. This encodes CAISERRPCGTQYF.

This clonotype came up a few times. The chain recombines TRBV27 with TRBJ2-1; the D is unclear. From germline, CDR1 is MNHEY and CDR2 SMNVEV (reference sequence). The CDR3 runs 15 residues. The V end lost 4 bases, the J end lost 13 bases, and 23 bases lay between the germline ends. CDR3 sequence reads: CASSSTADLPETQFF. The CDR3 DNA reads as TGTGCCAGCAGTTCGACCGCGGATCTCCCTGAGACCCAGTTCTTC.

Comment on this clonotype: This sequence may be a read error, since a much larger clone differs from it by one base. The CDR3 sequence is CASSPASGRPSVNEQYF. In nucleotides, the CDR3 is TGTGCCAGCAGCCCGGCTAGCGGGAGGCCGTCGGTCAATGAGCAGTACTTC. J is TRBJ2-1 and V is TRBV7-8; 11 bases fit TRBD2. The assigned J gene may be wrong: the sequence end matches TRBJ2-7 better. The CDR3 loop spans 17 amino acids. From germline, CDR1 is SGHVS and CDR2 FQNEAQ.

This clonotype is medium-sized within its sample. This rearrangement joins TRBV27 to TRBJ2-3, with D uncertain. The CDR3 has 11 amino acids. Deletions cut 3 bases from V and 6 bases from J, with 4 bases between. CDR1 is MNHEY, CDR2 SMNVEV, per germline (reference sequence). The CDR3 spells CASSLADTQYF. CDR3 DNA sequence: TGTGCCAGCAGTTTGGCGGATACGCAGTATTTT.

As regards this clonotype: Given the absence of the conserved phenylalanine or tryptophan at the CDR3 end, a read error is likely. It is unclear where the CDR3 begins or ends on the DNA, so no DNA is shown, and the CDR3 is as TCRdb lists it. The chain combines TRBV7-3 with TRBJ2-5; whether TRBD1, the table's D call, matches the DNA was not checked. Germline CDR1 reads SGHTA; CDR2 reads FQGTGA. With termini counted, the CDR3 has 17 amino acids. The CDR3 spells CASSPRGGQGGPGSWHS.

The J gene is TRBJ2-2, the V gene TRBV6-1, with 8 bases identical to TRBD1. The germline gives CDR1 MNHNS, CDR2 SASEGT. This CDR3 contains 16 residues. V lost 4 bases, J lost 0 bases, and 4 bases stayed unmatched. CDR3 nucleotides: TGTGCCAGCAGTGCCCGACAGGGGTCGAACACCGGGGAGCTGTTTTTT. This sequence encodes CASSARQGSNTGELFF.

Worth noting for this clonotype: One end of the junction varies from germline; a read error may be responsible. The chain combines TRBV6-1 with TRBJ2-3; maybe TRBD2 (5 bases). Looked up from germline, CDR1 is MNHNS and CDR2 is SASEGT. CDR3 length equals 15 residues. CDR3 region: CASGLQAVIPETQYF. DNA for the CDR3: TGTGCCAGCGGACTCCAGGCTGTGATCCCAGAGACGCAGTATTTT.